The 9 T cell receptor beta chains given below trace back to one sample, sequenced in a study of blood T cell repertoires in COVID-19. Only in-frame clones appear in the TCRdb table, and some are missing; sequencing was by immunoSEQ multiplex PCR. The data contain approximately 210,000 clones, approximately 91% of them seen just once; the ten biggest clones take up about 6.6%. Sequencing was done on a sample of peripheral blood. These receptors were obtained from a woman aged 40 to 49 who had recovered from COVID-19.

This chain links TRBV2 with TRBJ1-1; unclear D gene. V lost 1 base, J lost 8 bases, and 17 bases lay in between. CDR1 is SNHLY and CDR2 is FYNNEI in the germline V gene. CDR3 size: 15 residues. The chain's CDR3 is CASSEERAAASEAFF. CDR3 DNA: TGTGCCAGCAGTGAAGAAAGAGCGGCCGCCTCAGAAGCTTTCTTT.

The V call is TRBV27, the J call TRBJ2-1; TRBD2 aligns across 13 bases. Unmatched junction bases numbered 4, after V lost 1 base and J lost 7 bases. Germline CDR1 and CDR2: MNHEY and SMNVEV (reference sequence). This CDR3 spans 16 amino acids. CDR3 in DNA: TGTGCCAGCAGTTTATTGGGACTAGCGGGACCGAATGAGCAGTTCTTC. Translating gives CASSLLGLAGPNEQFF.

The V call is TRBV28, the J call TRBJ2-7; 10 positions agree with TRBD2. The CDR3 covers 14 residues. Per the germline V gene, CDR1 is MDHEN and CDR2 is SYDVKM. Trimming cost V 5 bases and J 4 bases; bases outside gene matches: 5. The CDR3 protein is CASSTSGNIYEQYF. CDR3 bases: TGTGCCAGCAGTACTAGCGGGAATATTTACGAGCAGTACTTC.

Written as DNA, the CDR3 is TGTGCCAGCAGCCAAGCTTTATTTGCTGGGGAGACCAAAAACATTCAGTACTTC. Translating it yields CASSQALFAGETKNIQYF. The chain employs TRBV3-1 (or the pseudogene TRBV3-2) and TRBJ2-4; tentatively, D is TRBD2 (5 bases). This CDR3 is 18 amino acids long. CDR1 and CDR2 from the germline V gene are LGHDT and YNNKEL (reference sequence). Trimming pared 1 base from V and 2 bases from J, leaving 18 bases between.

This clone was found once. J is TRBJ2-7 and V is TRBV19; TRBD2 matches at 8 bases. The CDR3 length is 15 residues. Germline CDR1 LNHDA, CDR2 SQIVND (reference sequence). The V gene end was trimmed by 3 bases and the J gene end by 1 base; junction bases not matched to a gene: 5. CDR3 nucleotides: TGTGCCAGTAGTATGATGGGACTAGGGTCCTACGAGCAGTACTTC. It yields the protein CASSMMGLGSYEQYF.

This clone was counted only a few times. CDR3 coding DNA: TGTGCCACCAGCACAGAACTAGGGAGGGCAGATACGCAGTATTTT. Protein: CATSTELGRADTQYF. V gene TRBV15 combines with J gene TRBJ2-3; 7 nucleotides match TRBD2. J was trimmed by 4 bases and V by 4 bases; bases with no gene match: 8. The CDR3 is 15 residues long. Germline V gene data show CDR1 as LNHNV and CDR2 as YYDKDF (reference sequence).

The V and J genes are TRBV28 and TRBJ2-7; possible D gene TRBD1, 5 bases. This CDR3 spans 14 amino acids. CDR1 MDHEN and CDR2 SYDVKM come from the germline V gene. V was clipped by 3 bases and J by 5 bases, with 14 bases between them. The chain's CDR3 is CASSLATGLHEQYF. The CDR3 DNA is TGTGCCAGCAGTTTGGCCACAGGTTTGCACGAGCAGTACTTC.

Here the CDR3 reads CASSVDGSSYNEQFF. CDR3 bases: TGCGCCAGCAGCGTGGACGGTAGCTCCTACAATGAGCAGTTCTTC. The chain employs TRBV5-1 and TRBJ2-1, with D hard to call. Germline V gene data show CDR1 as SGHRS and CDR2 as YFSETQ. V lost 4 bases to trimming and J lost 0 bases, with 11 bases between them. This CDR3 has 15 amino acids. Full variable domain (rest looked up from reference TRBV5-1 and TRBJ2-1): KAGVTQTPRYLIKTRGQQVTLSCSPISGHRSVSWYQQTPGQGLQFLFEYFSETQRNKGNFPGRFSGRQFSNSRSEMNVSTLELGDSALYLCASSVDGSSYNEQFFGPGTRLTVL.

J is TRBJ2-7 and V is TRBV12-3 or TRBV12-4; D might be TRBD2 (7 bases). V shed 3 bases and J shed 5 bases, with 11 bases lying between them. The CDR3 length is 13 residues. For the CDR3, the DNA is TGTGCCAGCAGTTTGAGGGGGGGCGACGAGCAGTACTTC. The encoded protein is CASSLRGGDEQYF.